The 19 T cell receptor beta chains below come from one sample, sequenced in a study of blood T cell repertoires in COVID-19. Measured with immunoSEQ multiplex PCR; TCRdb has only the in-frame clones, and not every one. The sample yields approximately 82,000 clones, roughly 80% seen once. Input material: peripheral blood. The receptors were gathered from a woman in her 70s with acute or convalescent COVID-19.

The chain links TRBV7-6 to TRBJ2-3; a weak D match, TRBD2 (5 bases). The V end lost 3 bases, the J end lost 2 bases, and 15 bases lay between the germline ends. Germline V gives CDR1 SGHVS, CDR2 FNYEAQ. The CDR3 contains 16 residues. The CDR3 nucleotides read TGTGCCAGCAGCTTGGCGCGAGGGCGGTTCACAGATACGCAGTATTTT. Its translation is CASSLARGRFTDTQYF.

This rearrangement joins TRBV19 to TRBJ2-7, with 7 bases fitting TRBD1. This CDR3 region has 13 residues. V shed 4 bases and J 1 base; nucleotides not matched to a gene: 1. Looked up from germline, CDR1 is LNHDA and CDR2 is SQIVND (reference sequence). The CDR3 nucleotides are TGTGCCAGTAGTAGGGACAGTTCCTACGAGCAGTACTTC. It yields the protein CASSRDSSYEQYF.

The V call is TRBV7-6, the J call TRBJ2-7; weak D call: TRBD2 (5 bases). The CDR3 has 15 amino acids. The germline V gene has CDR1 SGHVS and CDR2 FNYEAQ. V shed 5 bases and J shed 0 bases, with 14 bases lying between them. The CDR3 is CASSTRTGSSYEQYF. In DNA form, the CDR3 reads TGTGCCAGCAGCACCCGGACGGGAAGCTCCTACGAGCAGTACTTC.

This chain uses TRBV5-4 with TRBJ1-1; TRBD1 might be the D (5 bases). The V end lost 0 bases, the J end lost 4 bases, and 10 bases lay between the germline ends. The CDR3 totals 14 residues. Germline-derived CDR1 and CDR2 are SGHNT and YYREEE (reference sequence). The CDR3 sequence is CASSLDRGSTEAFF. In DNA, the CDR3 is TGTGCCAGCAGCTTGGATCGGGGGAGCACTGAAGCTTTCTTT.

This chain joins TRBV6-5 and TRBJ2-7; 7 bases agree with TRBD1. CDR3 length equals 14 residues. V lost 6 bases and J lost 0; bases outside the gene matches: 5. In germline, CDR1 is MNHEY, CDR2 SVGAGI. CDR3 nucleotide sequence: TGTGCCAGCAGGACCGGGACAGTCTCCTACGAGCAGTACTTC. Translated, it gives CASRTGTVSYEQYF.

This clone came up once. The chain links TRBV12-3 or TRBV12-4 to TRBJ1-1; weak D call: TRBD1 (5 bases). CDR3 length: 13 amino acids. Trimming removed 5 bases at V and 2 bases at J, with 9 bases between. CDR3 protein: CASSTTGNTEAFF. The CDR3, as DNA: TGTGCCAGCAGTACAACAGGAAACACTGAAGCTTTCTTT.

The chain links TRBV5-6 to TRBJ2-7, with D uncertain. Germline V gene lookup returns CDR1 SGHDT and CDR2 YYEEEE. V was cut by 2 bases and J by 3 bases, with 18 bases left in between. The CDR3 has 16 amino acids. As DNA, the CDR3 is TGTGCCAGCAGCTTATCTTATTGGGTAGCCGGCTACGAGCAGTACTTC. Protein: CASSLSYWVAGYEQYF.

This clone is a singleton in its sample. In DNA form, the CDR3 reads TGTGCCAGCAGCGACAGGGGTTCACCCCTCCACTTT. Translation: CASSDRGSPLHF. The chain uses TRBV3-1 (or the pseudogene TRBV3-2) and TRBJ1-6, with 8 bases aligning to TRBD1. CDR3 size: 12 residues. Looked up from germline, CDR1 is LGHDT and CDR2 is YNNKEL (reference sequence). The V gene end was trimmed by 5 bases and the J gene end by 9 bases; junction bases not matched to a gene: 0.

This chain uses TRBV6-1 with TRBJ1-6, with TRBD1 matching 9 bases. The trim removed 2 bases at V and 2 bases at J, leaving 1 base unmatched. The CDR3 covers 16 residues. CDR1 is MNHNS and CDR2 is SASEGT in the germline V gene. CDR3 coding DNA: TGTGCCAGCAGTGAATGGGACAGGGCCTATAATTCACCCCTCCACTTT. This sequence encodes CASSEWDRAYNSPLHF.

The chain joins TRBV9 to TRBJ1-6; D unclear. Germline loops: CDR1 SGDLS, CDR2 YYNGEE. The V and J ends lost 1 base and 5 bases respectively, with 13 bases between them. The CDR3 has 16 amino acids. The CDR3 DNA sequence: TGTGCCAGCAGCGTATTAGACAAGGAGGATAATTCACCCCTCCACTTT. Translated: CASSVLDKEDNSPLHF.

The CDR3 coding sequence is TGTGCCAGCAGCAAAGTCCCAGCGGGAGAGGGGGAAGGCGGGGAGCTGTTTTTT. Translated: CASSKVPAGEGEGGELFF. The V call is TRBV21-1, the J call TRBJ2-2; TRBD2 was called by the table and not checked on the DNA. TRBV21-1 is labeled a pseudogene. The CDR3 contains 18 residues.

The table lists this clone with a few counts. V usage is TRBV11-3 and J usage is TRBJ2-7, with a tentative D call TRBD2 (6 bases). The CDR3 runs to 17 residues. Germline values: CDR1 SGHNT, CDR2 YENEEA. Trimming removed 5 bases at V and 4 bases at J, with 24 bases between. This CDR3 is CASSPYPPSEIYYEQYF. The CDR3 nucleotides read TGTGCCAGCAGCCCTTACCCCCCTAGCGAGATATATTACGAGCAGTACTTC.

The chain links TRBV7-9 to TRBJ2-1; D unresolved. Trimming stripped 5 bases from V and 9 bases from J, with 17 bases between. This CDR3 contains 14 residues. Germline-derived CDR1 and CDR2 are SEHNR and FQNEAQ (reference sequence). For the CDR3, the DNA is TGTGCCAGCAGCCCTTTTTCTAGGAGTGGTGAGCAGTTCTTC. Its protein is CASSPFSRSGEQFF.

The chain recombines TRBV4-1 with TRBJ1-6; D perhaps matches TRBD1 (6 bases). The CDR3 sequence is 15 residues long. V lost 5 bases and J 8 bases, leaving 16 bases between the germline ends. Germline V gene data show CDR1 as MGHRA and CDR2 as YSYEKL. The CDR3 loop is CASSTTGRGDSPLHF. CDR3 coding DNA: TGCGCCAGCAGCACGACAGGCAGAGGGGATTCACCCCTCCACTTT.

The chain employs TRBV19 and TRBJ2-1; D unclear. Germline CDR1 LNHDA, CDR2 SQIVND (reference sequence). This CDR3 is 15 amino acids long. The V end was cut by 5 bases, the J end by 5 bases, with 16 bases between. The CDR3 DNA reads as TGTGCCAGTAGTGAGGAACGCGGCCAAAACAATGAGCAGTTCTTC. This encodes CASSEERGQNNEQFF.

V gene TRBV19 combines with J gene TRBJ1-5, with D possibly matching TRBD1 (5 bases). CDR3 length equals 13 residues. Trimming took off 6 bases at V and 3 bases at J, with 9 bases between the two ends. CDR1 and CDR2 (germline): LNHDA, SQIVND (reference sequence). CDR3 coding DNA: TGTGCCAGTAGACAGGATCTCAATCAGCCCCAGCATTTT. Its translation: CASRQDLNQPQHF.

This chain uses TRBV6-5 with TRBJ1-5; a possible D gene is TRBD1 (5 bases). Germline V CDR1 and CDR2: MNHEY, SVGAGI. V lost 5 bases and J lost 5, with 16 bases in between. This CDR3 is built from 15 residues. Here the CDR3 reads CASSRIGGAYQPQHF. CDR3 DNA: TGTGCCAGCAGTCGGATTGGAGGGGCCTATCAGCCCCAGCATTTT.

Written as DNA, the CDR3 is TGTGCCAGCAGCTTAGGCGCCGGGACAGGGACTGAAGCTTTCTTT. This sequence encodes CASSLGAGTGTEAFF. This chain links TRBV11-3 with TRBJ1-1, with 9 bases identical to TRBD1. The CDR3 is made up of 15 amino acids. Germline CDR1 and CDR2: SGHNT and YENEEA. Trimming at V came to 1 base and at J to 5 bases, leaving 5 bases not matched to a gene.

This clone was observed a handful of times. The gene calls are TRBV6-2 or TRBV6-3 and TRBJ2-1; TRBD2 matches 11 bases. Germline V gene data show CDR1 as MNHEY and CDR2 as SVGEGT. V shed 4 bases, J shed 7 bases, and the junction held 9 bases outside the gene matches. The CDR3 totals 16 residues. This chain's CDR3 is CASSSWTSGPRNEQFF. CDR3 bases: TGTGCCAGCAGTTCCTGGACTAGCGGGCCCAGGAATGAGCAGTTCTTC.